The T cell receptor beta chain under discussion was sequenced for a study of PD-1 blockade in classical Hodgkin lymphoma. In germline, CDR1 is MNHEY, CDR2 SVGAGI. The CDR3 extends over 13 amino acids. The V gene lost 5 bases and the J gene lost 0 bases, with 6 bases spanning the gap. Repertoires were generated with immunoSEQ multiplex PCR, while TCRdb's copy carries only in-frame clones and drops some. The sample includes some 46,000 clones, roughly 75% seen only once; the top ten take about 20%. Every one of the patients relapsed after autologous stem cell transplantation (brentuximab vedotin exposure was variable).

Source: peripheral blood mononuclear cells (PBMCs), taken before the second cycle of nivolumab. This rearrangement joins TRBV6-5 to TRBJ2-3; a weak D match, TRBD2 (5 bases). The TCR comes from a human donor with classical Hodgkin lymphoma. CDR3 sequence reads: CASSRGSTDTQYF. CDR3 coding DNA: TGTGCCAGCAGTCGAGGGAGCACAGATACGCAGTATTTT.